This T cell receptor beta chain was recorded in a study of Ad26.COV2.S vaccination and SARS-CoV-2 variants. Overall study results and limits: Estimates derived from TCR breadth and depth analyses may have underestimated total T cell responses.

The CDR3 length is 15 residues. Germline V gives CDR1 LNHDA, CDR2 SQIVND (reference sequence). The V end was cut by 3 bases, the J end by 0 bases, with 6 bases between. As for treatment: 15 to 20 received Ad26.COV2.S at low or high dose, single or two shots; roughly 5 received placebo; per-sample allocation not given. Specimen acquisition occurred on day 63 following the initial vaccine or placebo injection. Vaccination employed an Ad26 vector expressing the Wuhan-strain SARS-CoV-2 spike. About this clone: Its antigen remains unidentified.

The repertoire was sequenced with immunoSEQ multiplex PCR; TCRdb's copy has only in-frame clones and lacks some. Here the sample spans around 340,000 clones, approximately 86% being singletons. The chain couples TRBV19 to TRBJ2-6; D remains ambiguous. Source: peripheral blood, taken in a trial of Ad26.COV2.S vaccine versus placebo. The source of this sequence is a person aged 18 to 65 who received the Ad26.COV2.S COVID-19 vaccine or a placebo. CDR3 nucleotides: TGTGCCAGTAGTATGGATCTCTCTGGGGCCAACGTCCTGACTTTC. It encodes CASSMDLSGANVLTF. Full variable domain (missing parts from reference TRBV19 and TRBJ2-6): DGGITQSPKYLFRKEGQNVTLSCEQNLNHDAMYWYRQDPGQGLRLIYYSQIVNDFQKGDIAEGYSVSREKKESFPLTVTSAQKNPTAFYLCASSMDLSGANVLTFGAGSRLTVL.